This T cell receptor (beta chain) was sequenced for a study of CD8 T cells in acute hepatitis C reinfection (dated by TCRdb to the early 2020s). Some background on the complete study: This study examined the TCRbeta repertoire of CD8+ T cells that recognize the HCV NS3-1073 epitope, both during acute infection and after viral clearance. A few spontaneous resolvers provided paired acute and follow-up samples. Study-wide findings and limitations: Only the TCRbeta chain was sequenced in bulk, so alphabeta pairing of public clonotypes could not be determined. TRBV04 and TRBV06 gene families were preferentially used in all groups, and this usage was not explained by overrepresentation in the naive pool. High diversity was observed in NS3-1073 specific repertoires, and no significant differences in diversity were found between acute resolver, follow-up resolver and acute chronic samples. CDR3 sequences shared with other epitopes were rarely observed, and exact matching may have been limited by differing sequencing approaches. Follow-up repertoires were not available for chronically infected subjects, because NS3-1073 specific cells were too rare to be sorted. Over ten public clonotypes were identified irrespective of outcome, and one of the public clonotypes used V04-02/J02-02.

As for this clone: Its antigen is still unknown. It has no much larger one-base neighbor in the sample; base qualities were not kept.

Genomic DNA was extracted from FACS-sorted cells, and TCRbeta chain sequencing was performed through the commercial immunoSEQ service. The study's own analysis went as follows. ImmunoSEQ Analyzer software v3.0 and R v3.5.1 were used to analyze the repertoire data. Only productive rearrangements were analyzed, because sequences with stop codons or out-of-frame rearrangements were removed. Simpson diversity, Shannon entropy, CDR3 length and nucleotide addition metrics were obtained from the sequencing provider. Based on frequency, clonotypes were placed into dominant, sub-dominant, low or lowest abundance groups, and clonotypes under 0.1% were left out of most analyses. A CDR3 amino acid clonotype was designated public if detected in at least two subjects at a cumulative frequency of at least 0.5%. In TCRdb, the immuneACCESS table is reduced to in-frame sequences with V and J assigned. These tables do not hold every clone; where another copy was compared, an unresolved V gene accounts for under half, and the others remain unexplained. For V, J and clone size, that table is used; D and trimming come from the DNA. The sample has about 38,000 clones on record, around 85% of them singletons. The ten largest make up 10% to 11% of the sample.

Reading the label with the study, this specimen's time point is: naive CD8 control sorted from an acute-time-point sample. Enrolled in the Montreal Hepatitis C Cohort (HEPCO) in Canada, the donors were people who inject drugs, and these donors were followed every 3 months. Acute primary HCV infection was defined by a positive HCV RNA or antibody test following a negative test within the previous 24 weeks. Surface staining used CD3, CD8 and CD45RO antibodies, with an aqua fixable dye to exclude dead cells. The cohort comprised fewer than ten spontaneous resolvers, defined by HCV RNA clearance within 24 weeks. From thawed, previously cryostored peripheral blood mononuclear cells, CD8+ T cells were purified through negative selection performed by means of the MACS CD8+ T cell Isolation Kit. A BD FACSAria II cell sorter was used to sort the cells. Per the germline V gene, ENHRY is the CDR1 and SYGVKD is the CDR2. Trimming takes 11 bases from V and 5 bases from J, and the germline ends sit 19 bases apart. CDR3 length: 13 amino acids, cysteine to phenylalanine. The DNA shown is the 39-base CDR3, in frame from base 1.

The TCR was taken from a woman between 18 and 29 years old who spontaneously cleared hepatitis C infection. Sequences were obtained from naive CD8+ T cells from PBMCs. The sample's cell subset or site label, decoded: sorted total naive CD45RO-negative CD8+ T cells. This chain joins TRBV10-3 to TRBJ2-7, and TRBD1 may be the D gene, going by 8 matching bases. The sequenced DNA is TGTGCCTCAAACAGGGGGGGCGGGGACGAGCAGTACTTC. Translation gives CASNRGGGDEQYF.